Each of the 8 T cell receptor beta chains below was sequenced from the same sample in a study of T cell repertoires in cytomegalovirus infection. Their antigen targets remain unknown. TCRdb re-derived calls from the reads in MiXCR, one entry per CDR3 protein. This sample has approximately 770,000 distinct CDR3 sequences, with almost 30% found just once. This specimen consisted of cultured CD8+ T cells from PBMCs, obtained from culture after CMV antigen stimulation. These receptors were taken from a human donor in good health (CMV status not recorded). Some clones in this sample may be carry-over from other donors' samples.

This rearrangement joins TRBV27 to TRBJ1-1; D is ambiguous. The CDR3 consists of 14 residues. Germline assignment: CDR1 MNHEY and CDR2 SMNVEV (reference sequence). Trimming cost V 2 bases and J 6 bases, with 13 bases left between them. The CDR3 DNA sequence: TGTGCCAGCAGTTTAGCTAGCGTCCGCGCTGAAGCTTTCTTT. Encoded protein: CASSLASVRAEAFF.

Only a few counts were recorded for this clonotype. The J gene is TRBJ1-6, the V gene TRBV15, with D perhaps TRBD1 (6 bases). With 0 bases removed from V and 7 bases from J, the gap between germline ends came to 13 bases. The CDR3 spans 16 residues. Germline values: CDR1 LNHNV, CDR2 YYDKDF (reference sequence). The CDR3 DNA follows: TGTGCCACCAGCAGAGACAGGGGATTCGGAAATTCACCCCTCCACTTT. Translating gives CATSRDRGFGNSPLHF.

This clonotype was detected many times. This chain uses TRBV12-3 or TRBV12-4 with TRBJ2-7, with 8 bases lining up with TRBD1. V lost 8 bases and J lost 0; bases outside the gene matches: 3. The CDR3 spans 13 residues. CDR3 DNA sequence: TGTGCCAGCCGTGGACAGGGCTCCTACGAGCAGTACTTC. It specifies CASRGQGSYEQYF.

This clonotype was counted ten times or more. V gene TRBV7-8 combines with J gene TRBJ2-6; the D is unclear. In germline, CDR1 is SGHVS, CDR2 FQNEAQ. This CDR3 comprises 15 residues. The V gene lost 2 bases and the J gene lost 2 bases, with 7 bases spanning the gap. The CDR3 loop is CASSLWGTGANVLTF. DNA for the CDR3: TGTGCCAGCAGCTTATGGGGAACTGGGGCCAACGTCCTGACTTTC.

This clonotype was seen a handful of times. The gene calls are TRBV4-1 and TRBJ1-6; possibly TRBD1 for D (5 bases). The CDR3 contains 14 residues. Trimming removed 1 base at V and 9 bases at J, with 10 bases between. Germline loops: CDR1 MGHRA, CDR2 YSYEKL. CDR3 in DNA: TGCGCCAGCAGCCAAGTAGGGGAGAGTTCACCCCTCCACTTT. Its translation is CASSQVGESSPLHF.

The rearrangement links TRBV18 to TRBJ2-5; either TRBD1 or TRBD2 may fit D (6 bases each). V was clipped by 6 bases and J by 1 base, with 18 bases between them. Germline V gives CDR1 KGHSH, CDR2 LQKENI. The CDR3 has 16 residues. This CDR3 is CASSPWRGKAQETQYF. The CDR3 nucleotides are TGTGCCAGCTCCCCTTGGAGGGGGAAGGCCCAAGAGACCCAGTACTTC.

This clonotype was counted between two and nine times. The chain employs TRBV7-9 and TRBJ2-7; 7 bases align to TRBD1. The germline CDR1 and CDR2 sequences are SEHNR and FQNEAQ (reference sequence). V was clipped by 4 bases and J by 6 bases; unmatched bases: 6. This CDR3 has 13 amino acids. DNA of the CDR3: TGTGCCAGCAGCTCCGAGGGGGCTTTCGAGCAGTACTTC. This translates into CASSSEGAFEQYF.

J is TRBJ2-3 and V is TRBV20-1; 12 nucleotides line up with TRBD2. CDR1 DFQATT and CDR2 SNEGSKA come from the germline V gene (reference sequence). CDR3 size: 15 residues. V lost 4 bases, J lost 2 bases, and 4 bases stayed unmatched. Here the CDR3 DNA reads TGCAGTGCTACTAGCGGGGGGGTACTCACAGATACGCAGTATTTT. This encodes CSATSGGVLTDTQYF.